This TCR beta chain was documented in a study of identical twins. TCRdb itself ran the 5' RACE reads through MiXCR, one entry per CDR3 protein. In the table there are approximately 700,000 distinct CDR3 sequences, roughly 18% of which are singletons. In every case, the donor was a healthy Caucasian. From germline, CDR1 is SQVTM and CDR2 ANQGSEA. CDR3 length: 12 residues. V shed 5 bases and J shed 6 bases, with 10 bases lying between them. The data also belong to a second study, concerning T cells expressing NK-cell markers. That source notes: Of the CD8+ T cells in about 6 donors, 1.0-7.0% belonged to dominant NKG2C+ clonotypes.

This receptor was taken from a woman aged 18-35 years in good health. Sequencing was carried out using PBMCs. The chain links TRBV29-1 to TRBJ1-4; possibly TRBD1 for D (6 bases). In DNA form, the CDR3 reads TGCAGCGTTAGGACAGACTATGAAAAACTGTTTTTT. The encoded protein is CSVRTDYEKLFF. Full variable domain (remainder filled in from reference TRBV29-1 and TRBJ1-4): SAVISQKPSRDICQRGTSLTIQCQVDSQVTMMFWYRQQPGQSLTLIATANQGSEATYESGFVIDKFPISRPNLTFSTLTVSNMSPEDSSIYLCSVRTDYEKLFFGSGTQLSVL.